What follows are 2 T cell receptor beta chains derived from one specimen sequenced in a study of cytomegalovirus exposure and HLA in healthy donors. The PCR was carried out with 60 Vbeta primers and 13 Jbeta primers. Here immunoSEQ multiplex PCR was the method, and the copy in TCRdb shows in-frame clones only, minus some. The profile covers over 95,000 clones, with 76% appearing a single time and 1.5% to 2% taken by the ten largest. The sample consisted of PBMCs. The receptor source for this set is a middle-aged man in good health and CMV-seronegative.

V usage is TRBV7-6 and J usage is TRBJ1-4; 8 bases line up with TRBD1. The CDR3 length is 15 residues. Looked up from germline, CDR1 is SGHVS and CDR2 is FNYEAQ. V dropped 1 base and J dropped 6; count of bases not matched to a gene: 4. The CDR3 region is CASSLETGGDEKLFF. CDR3 bases: TGTGCCAGCAGCTTAGAAACAGGGGGAGATGAAAAACTGTTTTTT.

This chain connects TRBV10-3 to TRBJ2-3; no clear D. Trimming cost V 6 bases and J 2 bases, with 6 bases left between them. Germline loops: CDR1 ENHRY, CDR2 SYGVKD. This CDR3 region has 12 residues. This CDR3 is CAISQDTDTQYF. The CDR3 region has the DNA TGTGCCATCAGCCAGGACACAGATACGCAGTATTTT.